The present T cell receptor (beta chain) was sequenced within a study of T-cell memory formation after mild COVID-19 (dated by TCRdb to the early 2020s). Notes on the research overall: TCR sequence clusters from the two donors were largely donor specific. Two young, previously healthy adult volunteers, one female and one male, were included in the cohort. Longitudinal TCRalpha and TCRbeta repertoire sequencing tracked T-cell clones expanding and contracting after mild COVID-19 in two donors. General findings and caveats noted by the study authors: From day 15 to 85, contracting clones showed balanced CD4/CD8 phenotypes, whereas a second wave of clones that expanded from day 15 to 37 leaned towards CD4+. SARS-CoV-2 specificity was not confirmed for the second-wave clones peaking on day 37. Contracting CD4+ clones appeared mostly in the CM and EM memory subsets, whereas CD8+ clones were enriched in EMRA. Some responding clones were found in pre-infection memory, which suggests that pre-existing cross-reactive memory T cells took part in the SARS-CoV-2 response. Only a couple of mild cases were covered by the study, and larger cohorts that include severe cases with pre-infection samples were considered necessary.

Remarks on this clonotype: No antigen is known for it. The sample holds no much larger clone one base away, and base qualities are not on file.

Ficoll-Paque density gradient centrifugation was used to isolate PBMCs. The V and J ends are trimmed by 5 bases and 0 bases, leaving 16 bases between them. From its cysteine to its phenylalanine, the CDR3 spans 16 amino acids. Of all the DNA, just the CDR3 is kept, 48 bases in frame from base 1. The instrument was an Illumina NovaSeq 6000. TCRalpha and TCRbeta cDNA libraries were built by 5'RACE with constant-segment primers, adding sample barcodes and unique molecular identifiers. RNA was extracted from every sample with Trizol reagent. Library amplification was performed in two PCR steps, and a second sample barcode and Illumina TruSeq adapters were introduced in the second step. Sequencing of the libraries was done on an Illumina NovaSeq, producing 2 x 150 bp paired-end reads. Under the source paper's analysis protocol: Demultiplexing of reads and collapsing into UMI-guided consensus sequences were performed with migec v1.2.7. Using mixcr v2.1.11, UMI consensuses were aligned to TRA and TRB V and J templates and then assembled into clonotypes. Clonotypes were classified as expanded or contracted when called significant by both edgeR and NoisET, with noise models trained on biological replicates. For edgeR calls, the thresholds were a false discovery rate-adjusted p below 0.01 and a log2 fold-change of 1. PCA with hierarchical clustering of max-normalized trajectories of the 1000 most abundant clonotypes was used as exploratory dynamics analysis. Separately sequenced CD4+ and CD8+ repertoires were used to assign a CD4 or CD8 phenotype to each responding clone. TCRdb reprocessing: public reads trimmed at Q25 with fastp, clones called with MiXCR, in-frame beta chains kept. Under each unique CDR3 protein, matching rows form one entry showing the most common genes and DNA. The V and J calls reflect TCRdb's pipeline rather than the authors' work. The sample table holds more than 110,000 distinct CDR3 sequences, of which 14% to 15% were seen once. About 26% of the sample goes to the ten largest clones.

This TCR was recovered from an adult woman who had mild COVID-19 (a few samples of this study predate the infection). The sample titles of this study are shuffled in the database, so cell type and time point are left out; the donor was told from shared clones. The rearrangement joined TRBV12-3 or TRBV12-4 to TRBJ2-5, and perhaps TRBD2 as D gene, on 5 matching bases. Sequencing was done on a sample of PBMCs or a T cell subset sorted from them (not recorded which). CDR3 protein: CASSPPSLANQETQYF. The DNA reads TGTGCCAGCAGTCCACCTAGTTTAGCGAACCAAGAGACCCAGTACTTC.